This T cell receptor beta chain was recorded in a study of Ad26.COV2.S vaccination and SARS-CoV-2 variants. Study as a whole: Trial arm assignment for the donor was COV1001 Ad26.COV2.S.

Only in-frame clones appear in the TCRdb table, and some are missing; sequencing was by immunoSEQ multiplex PCR. The sample includes approximately 460,000 clones, about 89% of them seen just once. The treatment was: over 15 received Ad26.COV2.S at low or high dose, single or two shots; about 5 received placebo; per-sample allocation not given. Repertoires come from day 63 after the first vaccine or placebo injection. Ad26.COV2.S expressed prefusion-stabilized spike from the original Wuhan strain. Points on this clone: The antigen is undetermined.

Study results and caveats: After vaccination, reports described spike-specific CD8+ and CD4+ T cell responses as showing substantial breadth.

V lost 6 bases to trimming and J lost 3 bases; unmatched junction nucleotides: 8. CDR1 and CDR2 (germline): SGDLS, YYNGEE. The CDR3 contains 15 residues. This sample comprised peripheral blood, obtained in a trial of Ad26.COV2.S vaccine versus placebo. The receptor was derived from a person aged 18 to 65 who received the Ad26.COV2.S COVID-19 vaccine or a placebo. This chain joins TRBV9 and TRBJ2-3, with 9 positions matching TRBD2. The CDR3 spells CASNKAGGFTDTQYF. DNA for the CDR3: TGTGCCAGCAACAAAGCGGGGGGATTTACAGATACGCAGTATTTT.